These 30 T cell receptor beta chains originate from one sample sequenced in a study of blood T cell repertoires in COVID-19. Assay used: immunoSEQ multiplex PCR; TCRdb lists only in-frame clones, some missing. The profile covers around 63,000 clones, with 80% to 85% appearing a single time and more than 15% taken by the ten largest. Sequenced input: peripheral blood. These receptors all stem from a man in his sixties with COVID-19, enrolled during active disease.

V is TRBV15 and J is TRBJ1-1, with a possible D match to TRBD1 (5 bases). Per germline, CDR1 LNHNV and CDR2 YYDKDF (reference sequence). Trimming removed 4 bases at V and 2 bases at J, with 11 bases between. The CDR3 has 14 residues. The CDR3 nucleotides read TGTGCCACCAGCATGGCGGGGCCCAACACTGAAGCTTTCTTT. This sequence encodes CATSMAGPNTEAFF.

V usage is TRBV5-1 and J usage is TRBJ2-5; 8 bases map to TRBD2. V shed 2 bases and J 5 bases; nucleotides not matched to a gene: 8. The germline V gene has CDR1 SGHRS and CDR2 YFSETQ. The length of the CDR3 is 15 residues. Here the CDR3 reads CASSFVGLGGETQYF. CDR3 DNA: TGCGCCAGCAGCTTTGTGGGACTAGGCGGGGAGACCCAGTACTTC. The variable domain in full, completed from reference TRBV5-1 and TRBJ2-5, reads KAGVTQTPRYLIKTRGQQVTLSCSPISGHRSVSWYQQTPGQGLQFLFEYFSETQRNKGNFPGRFSGRQFSNSRSEMNVSTLELGDSALYLCASSFVGLGGETQYFGPGTRLLVL.

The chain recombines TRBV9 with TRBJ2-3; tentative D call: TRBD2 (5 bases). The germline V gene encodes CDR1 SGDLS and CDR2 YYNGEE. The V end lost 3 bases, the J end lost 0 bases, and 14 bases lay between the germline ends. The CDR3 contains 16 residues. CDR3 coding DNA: TGTGCCAGCAGCGAAAGCGGATGGGCTAGCACAGATACGCAGTATTTT. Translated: CASSESGWASTDTQYF.

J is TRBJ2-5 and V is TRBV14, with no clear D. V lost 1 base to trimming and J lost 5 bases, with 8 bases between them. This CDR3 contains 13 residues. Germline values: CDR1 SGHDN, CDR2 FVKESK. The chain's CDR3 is CASSQGAVETQYF. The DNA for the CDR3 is TGTGCCAGCAGCCAAGGGGCTGTGGAGACCCAGTACTTC.

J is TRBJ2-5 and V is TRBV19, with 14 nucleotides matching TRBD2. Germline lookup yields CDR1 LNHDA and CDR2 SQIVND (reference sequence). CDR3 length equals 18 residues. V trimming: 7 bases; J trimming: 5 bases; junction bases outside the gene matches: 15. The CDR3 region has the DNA TGTGCCAGTACCAATGAGGGACTAGCGGGAGTTGGTAGGGAGACCCAGTACTTC. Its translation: CASTNEGLAGVGRETQYF.

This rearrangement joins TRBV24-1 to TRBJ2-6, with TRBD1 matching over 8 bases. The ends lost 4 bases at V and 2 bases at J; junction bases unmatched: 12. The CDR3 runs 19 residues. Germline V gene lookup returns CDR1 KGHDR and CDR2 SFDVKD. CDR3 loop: CATSDWGTGQGAGANVLTF. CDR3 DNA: TGTGCCACCAGTGACTGGGGGACAGGTCAAGGAGCTGGGGCCAACGTCCTGACTTTC.

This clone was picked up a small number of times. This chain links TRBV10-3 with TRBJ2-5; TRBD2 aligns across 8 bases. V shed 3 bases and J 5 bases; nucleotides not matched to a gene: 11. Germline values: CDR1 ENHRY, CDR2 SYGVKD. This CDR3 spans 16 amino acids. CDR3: CAISEVGGANGETQYF. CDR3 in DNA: TGTGCCATCAGTGAAGTCGGGGGGGCCAACGGGGAGACCCAGTACTTC.

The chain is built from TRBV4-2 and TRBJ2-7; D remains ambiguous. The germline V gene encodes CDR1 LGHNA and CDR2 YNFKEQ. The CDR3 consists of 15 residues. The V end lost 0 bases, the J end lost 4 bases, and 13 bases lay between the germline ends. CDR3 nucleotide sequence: TGTGCCAGCAGCCAAGATTTCTTACTCAATTACGAGCAGTACTTC. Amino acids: CASSQDFLLNYEQYF.

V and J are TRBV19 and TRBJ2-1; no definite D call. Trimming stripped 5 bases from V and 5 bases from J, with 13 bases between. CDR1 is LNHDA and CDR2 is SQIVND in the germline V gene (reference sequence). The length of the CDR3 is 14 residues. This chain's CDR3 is CASSALGGNNEQFF. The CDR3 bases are TGTGCCAGTAGTGCCTTAGGCGGAAACAATGAGCAGTTCTTC. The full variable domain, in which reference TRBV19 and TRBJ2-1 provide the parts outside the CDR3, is DGGITQSPKYLFRKEGQNVTLSCEQNLNHDAMYWYRQDPGQGLRLIYYSQIVNDFQKGDIAEGYSVSREKKESFPLTVTSAQKNPTAFYLCASSALGGNNEQFFGPGTRLTVL.

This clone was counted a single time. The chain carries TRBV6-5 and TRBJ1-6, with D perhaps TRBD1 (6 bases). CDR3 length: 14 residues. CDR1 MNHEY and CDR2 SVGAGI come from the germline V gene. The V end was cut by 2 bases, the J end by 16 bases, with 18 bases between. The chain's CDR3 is CASSYANPGHLLHF. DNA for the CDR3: TGTGCCAGCAGTTACGCGAATCCGGGACATTTACTCCACTTT.

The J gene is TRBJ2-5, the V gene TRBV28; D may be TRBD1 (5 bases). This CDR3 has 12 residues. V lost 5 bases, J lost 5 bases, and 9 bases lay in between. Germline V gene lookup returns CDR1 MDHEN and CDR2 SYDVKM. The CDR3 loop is CASSGAPETQYF. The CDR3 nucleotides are TGTGCCAGCAGTGGGGCCCCGGAGACCCAGTACTTC.

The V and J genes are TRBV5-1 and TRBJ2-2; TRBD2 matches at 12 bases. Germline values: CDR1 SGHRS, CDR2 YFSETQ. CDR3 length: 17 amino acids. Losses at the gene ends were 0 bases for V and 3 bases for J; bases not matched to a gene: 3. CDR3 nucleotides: TGCGCCAGCAGCTTGGGACTAGCGGGAGCGGACACCGGGGAGCTGTTTTTT. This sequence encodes CASSLGLAGADTGELFF.

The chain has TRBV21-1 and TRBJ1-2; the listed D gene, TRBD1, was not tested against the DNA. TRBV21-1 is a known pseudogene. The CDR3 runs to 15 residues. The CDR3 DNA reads TGTGCCAGCAGGAGACAGACTACAGGGTTGGATGGCTACACCTTC. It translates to CASRRQTTGLDGYTF.

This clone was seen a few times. CDR3 nucleotides: TGTGCCAGCATCCGACAGGGCGGAGGGACTGAAGCTTTCTTT. Translation gives CASIRQGGGTEAFF. The V and J genes are TRBV5-4 and TRBJ1-1, with 7 positions matching TRBD1. J was trimmed by 5 bases and V by 6 bases; bases with no gene match: 10. The CDR3 has 14 amino acids. Germline CDR1 and CDR2: SGHNT and YYREEE (reference sequence). Drawing the rest from reference TRBV5-4 and TRBJ1-1, the complete variable domain is ETGVTQSPTHLIKTRGQQVTLRCSSQSGHNTVSWYQQALGQGPQFIFQYYREEENGRGNFPPRFSGLQFPNYSSELNVNALELDDSALYLCASIRQGGGTEAFFGQGTRLTVV.

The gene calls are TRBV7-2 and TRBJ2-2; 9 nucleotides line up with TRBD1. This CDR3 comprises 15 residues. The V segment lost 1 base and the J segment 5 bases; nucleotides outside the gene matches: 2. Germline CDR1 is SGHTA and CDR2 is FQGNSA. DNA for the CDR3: TGTGCCAGCAGCTTAGAGGGGACAGGGACCGGGGAGCTGTTTTTT. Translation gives CASSLEGTGTGELFF.

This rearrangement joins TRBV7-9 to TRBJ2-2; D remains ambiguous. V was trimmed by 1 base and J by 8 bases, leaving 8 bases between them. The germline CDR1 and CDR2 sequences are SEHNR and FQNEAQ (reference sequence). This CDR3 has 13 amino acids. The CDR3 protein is CASSLDTSGELFF. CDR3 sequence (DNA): TGTGCCAGCAGCTTAGACACATCTGGGGAGCTGTTTTTT.

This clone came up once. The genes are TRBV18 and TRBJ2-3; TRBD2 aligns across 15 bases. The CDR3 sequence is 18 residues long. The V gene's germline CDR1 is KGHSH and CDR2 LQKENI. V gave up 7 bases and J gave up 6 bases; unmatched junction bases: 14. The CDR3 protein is CASFKGLAGGPGTDTQYF. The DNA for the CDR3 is TGTGCCAGCTTCAAAGGACTAGCGGGAGGGCCGGGGACGGATACGCAGTATTTT.

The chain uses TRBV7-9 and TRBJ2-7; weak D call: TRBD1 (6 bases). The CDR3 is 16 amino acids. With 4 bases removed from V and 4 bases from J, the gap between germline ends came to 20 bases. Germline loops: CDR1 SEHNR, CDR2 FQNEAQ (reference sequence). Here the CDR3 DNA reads TGTGCCAGCAGCTCCGAGCTCACTGGACAGTTTTACGAGCAGTACTTC. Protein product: CASSSELTGQFYEQYF.

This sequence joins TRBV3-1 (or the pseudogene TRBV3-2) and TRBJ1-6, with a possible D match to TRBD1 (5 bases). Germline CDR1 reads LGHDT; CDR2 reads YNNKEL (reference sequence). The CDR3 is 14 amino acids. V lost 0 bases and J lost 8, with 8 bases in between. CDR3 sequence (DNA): TGTGCCAGCAGCCAAGATGGGGCTGATTCACCCCTCCACTTT. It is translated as CASSQDGADSPLHF.

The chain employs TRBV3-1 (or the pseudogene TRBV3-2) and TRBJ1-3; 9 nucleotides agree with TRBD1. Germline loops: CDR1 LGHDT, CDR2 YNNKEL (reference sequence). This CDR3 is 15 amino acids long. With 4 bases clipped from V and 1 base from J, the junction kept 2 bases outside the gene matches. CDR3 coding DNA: TGTGCCAGCAGCCCAGGGACAGGGTCTGGAAACACCATATATTTT. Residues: CASSPGTGSGNTIYF.

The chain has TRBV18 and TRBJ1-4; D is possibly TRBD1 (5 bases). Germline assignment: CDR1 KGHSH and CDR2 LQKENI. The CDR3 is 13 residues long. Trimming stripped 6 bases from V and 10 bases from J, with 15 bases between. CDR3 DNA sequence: TGTGCCAGCTCCAAGCAAGGGGAGGGAAAACTGTTTTTT. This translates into CASSKQGEGKLFF.

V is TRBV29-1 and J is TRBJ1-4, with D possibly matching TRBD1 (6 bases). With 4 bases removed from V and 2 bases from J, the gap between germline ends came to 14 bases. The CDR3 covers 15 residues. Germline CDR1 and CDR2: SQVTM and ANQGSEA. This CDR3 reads CSVAANQGTNEKLFF. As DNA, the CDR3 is TGCAGCGTTGCAGCCAACCAGGGGACTAATGAAAAACTGTTTTTT.

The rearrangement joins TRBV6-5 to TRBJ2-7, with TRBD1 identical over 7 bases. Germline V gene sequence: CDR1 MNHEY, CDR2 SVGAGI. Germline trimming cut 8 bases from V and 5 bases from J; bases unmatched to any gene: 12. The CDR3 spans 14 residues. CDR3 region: CASSLVDRKDEQYF. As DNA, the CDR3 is TGTGCCAGCTCACTAGTGGACAGGAAAGACGAGCAGTACTTC.

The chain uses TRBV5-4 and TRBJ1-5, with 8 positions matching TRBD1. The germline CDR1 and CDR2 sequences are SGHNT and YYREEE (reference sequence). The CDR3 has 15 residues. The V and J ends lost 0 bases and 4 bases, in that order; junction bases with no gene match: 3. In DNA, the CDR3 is TGTGCCAGCAGCTTGGGACAGGGGAAAAATCAGCCCCAGCATTTT. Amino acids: CASSLGQGKNQPQHF.

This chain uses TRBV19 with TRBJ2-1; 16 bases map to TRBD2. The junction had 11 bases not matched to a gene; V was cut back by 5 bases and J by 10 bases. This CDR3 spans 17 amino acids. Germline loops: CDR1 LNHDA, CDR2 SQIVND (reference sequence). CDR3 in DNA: TGTGCCAGTAGTCCCAGATTGGGACTAGCGGGAGGGTGGGAGCAGTTCTTC. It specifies CASSPRLGLAGGWEQFF.

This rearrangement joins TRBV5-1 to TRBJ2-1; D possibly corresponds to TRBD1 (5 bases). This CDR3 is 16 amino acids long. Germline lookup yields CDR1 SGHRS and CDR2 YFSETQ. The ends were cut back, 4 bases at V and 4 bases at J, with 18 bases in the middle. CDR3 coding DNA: TGCGCCAGCAGCCTAACGCGACAGTCCCTTTACAATGAGCAGTTCTTC. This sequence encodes CASSLTRQSLYNEQFF.

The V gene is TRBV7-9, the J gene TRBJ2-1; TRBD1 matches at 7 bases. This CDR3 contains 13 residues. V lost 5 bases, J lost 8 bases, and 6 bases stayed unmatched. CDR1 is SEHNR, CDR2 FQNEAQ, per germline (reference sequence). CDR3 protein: CASSPTGIDEQFF. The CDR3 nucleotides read TGTGCCAGCAGCCCGACAGGGATCGATGAGCAGTTCTTC.

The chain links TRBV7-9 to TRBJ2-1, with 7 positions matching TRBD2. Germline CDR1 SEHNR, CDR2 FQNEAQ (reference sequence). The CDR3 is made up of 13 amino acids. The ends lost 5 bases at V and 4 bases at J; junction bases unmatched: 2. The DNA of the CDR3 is TGTGCCAGCAGCCCCGGGGGGTACAATGAGCAGTTCTTC. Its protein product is CASSPGGYNEQFF.

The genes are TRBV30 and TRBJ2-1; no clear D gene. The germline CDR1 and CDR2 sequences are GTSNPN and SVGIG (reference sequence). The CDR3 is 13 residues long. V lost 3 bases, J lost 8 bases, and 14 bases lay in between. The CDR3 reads CAWSSLELYEQFF. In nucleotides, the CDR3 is TGTGCCTGGAGCAGCCTAGAACTTTATGAGCAGTTCTTC.

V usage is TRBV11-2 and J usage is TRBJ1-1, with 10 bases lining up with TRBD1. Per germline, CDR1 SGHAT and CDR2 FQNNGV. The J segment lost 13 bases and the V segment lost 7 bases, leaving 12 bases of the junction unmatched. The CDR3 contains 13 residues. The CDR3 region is CASTIRDRGTLFF. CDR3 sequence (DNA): TGTGCCAGCACCATAAGGGACAGGGGCACGCTTTTCTTT. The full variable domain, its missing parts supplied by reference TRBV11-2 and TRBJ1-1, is EAGVAQSPRYKIIEKRQSVAFWCNPISGHATLYWYQQILGQGPKLLIQFQNNGVVDDSQLPKDRFSAERLKGVDSTLKIQPAKLEDSAVYLCASTIRDRGTLFFGQGTRLTVV.